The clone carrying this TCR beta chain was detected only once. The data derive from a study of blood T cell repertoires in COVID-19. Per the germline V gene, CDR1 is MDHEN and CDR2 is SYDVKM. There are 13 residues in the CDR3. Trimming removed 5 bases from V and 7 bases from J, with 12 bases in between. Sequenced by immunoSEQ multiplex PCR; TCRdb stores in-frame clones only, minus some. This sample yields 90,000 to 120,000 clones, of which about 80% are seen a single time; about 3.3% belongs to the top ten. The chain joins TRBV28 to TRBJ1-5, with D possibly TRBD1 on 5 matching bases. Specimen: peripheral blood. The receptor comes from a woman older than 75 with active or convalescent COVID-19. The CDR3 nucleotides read TGTGCCAGCAGTGGAAGAAGGGGACAGCCCCAGCATTTT. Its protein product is CASSGRRGQPQHF.